The 5 T cell receptor beta chains presented below share a single source sample, sequenced in a study of T cells in tuberculosis. After thawing and overnight rest, PBMC were stained with GMM-loaded CD1B tetramer, viability dye and anti-CD3 for sorting. C32 glucose monomycolate from Rhodococcus equi was loaded onto the CD1B tetramers. Using immunoSEQ multiplex PCR, the repertoire was profiled, and TCRdb retains in-frame clones only, with some absent. The data show nearly 60,000 clones, 88% seen once. Input material: CD1b-GMM tetramer-negative cells sorted from PBMCs. All receptors derive from an adult woman with latent tuberculosis.

This clone was seen only once. V and J are TRBV5-6 and TRBJ2-2; D is possibly TRBD2 (6 bases). Germline lookup yields CDR1 SGHDT and CDR2 YYEEEE. Trimming stripped 4 bases from V and 2 bases from J, with 9 bases between. The length of the CDR3 is 14 residues. The CDR3 DNA sequence: TGTGCCAGCAGCAGGACTATAAACACCGGGGAGCTGTTTTTT. It encodes CASSRTINTGELFF.

DNA for the CDR3: TGCGCCAGCAGCTTGGAAGGACTAGTAGGGACCTACAATGAGCAGTTCTTC. Its protein product is CASSLEGLVGTYNEQFF. This sequence joins TRBV5-1 and TRBJ2-1; 7 nucleotides match TRBD2. The CDR3 loop spans 17 amino acids. V lost 0 bases to trimming and J lost 2 bases; unmatched junction nucleotides: 8. CDR1 and CDR2 from the germline V gene are SGHRS and YFSETQ.

This chain connects TRBV4-3 to TRBJ2-3, with 8 bases that match TRBD2. Germline V gene data show CDR1 as LGHNA and CDR2 as YSLEER. Trimming took 2 bases from V and 6 from J; bases not matched to a gene: 10. The CDR3 is 16 residues long. The chain's CDR3 is CASSQYPGLVYDTQYF. Here the CDR3 DNA reads TGCGCCAGCAGCCAATATCCGGGACTAGTCTACGATACGCAGTATTTT.

V is TRBV25-1 and J is TRBJ1-4; the D gene is possibly TRBD1 (6 bases). The CDR3 loop spans 14 amino acids. The V and J ends lost 3 bases and 5 bases respectively, with 10 bases between them. The V gene's germline CDR1 is MGHDK and CDR2 SYGVNS. The CDR3 protein is CASSDLGANEKLFF. In DNA, the CDR3 is TGTGCCAGCAGTGACCTGGGGGCGAATGAAAAACTGTTTTTT.

This chain links TRBV7-3 with TRBJ2-7; TRBD1 matches 7 bases. The CDR3 totals 14 residues. Germline loops: CDR1 SGHTA, CDR2 FQGTGA. The V and J ends lost 5 bases and 7 bases, in that order; junction bases with no gene match: 11. CDR3: CASSPQGERREQYF. DNA for the CDR3: TGTGCCAGCAGCCCGCAGGGGGAACGTCGGGAGCAGTACTTC.